These 10 T cell receptor beta chains were all obtained from the same sample, sequenced in a study of blood T cell repertoires in COVID-19. This table comes from immunoSEQ multiplex PCR, and its TCRdb copy is limited to in-frame clones, with some not included. The sample shows under 450,000 clones, 89% of them seen only once. Sequencing was performed on peripheral blood. These receptors all come from a woman between 40 and 55 years old with COVID-19, enrolled during active disease.

The chain couples TRBV12-5 to TRBJ1-5, with TRBD1 as a possible D gene (6 bases). The CDR3 consists of 14 residues. V lost 7 bases and J lost 5, with 15 bases in between. CDR1 and CDR2 from the germline V gene are LGHNT and FRNRAP. The CDR3 sequence is CASVPSDSYQPQHF. The CDR3 coding sequence is TGTGCTAGTGTTCCATCGGACAGCTATCAGCCCCAGCATTTT.

This rearrangement joins TRBV14 to TRBJ2-2; D might be TRBD1 (5 bases). This CDR3 spans 16 amino acids. Deletions cut 1 base from V and 5 bases from J, with 14 bases between. Germline V CDR1 and CDR2: SGHDN, FVKESK. This CDR3 reads CASSQVPGWLTGELFF. The DNA of the CDR3 is TGTGCCAGCAGCCAAGTGCCAGGGTGGTTGACCGGGGAGCTGTTTTTT.

The V gene is TRBV7-9, the J gene TRBJ1-5; 11 positions match TRBD1. Germline-derived CDR1 and CDR2 are SEHNR and FQNEAQ (reference sequence). V gave up 3 bases and J gave up 7 bases; unmatched junction bases: 2. The CDR3 length is 14 residues. CDR3 region: CASSFGQGAQPQHF. CDR3 coding DNA: TGTGCCAGCAGCTTCGGACAGGGGGCACAGCCCCAGCATTTT.

V usage is TRBV23-1 and J usage is TRBJ1-5; 7 bases are a match to TRBD1. TRBV23-1 is labeled an ORF, and its function is uncertain. This CDR3 contains 17 residues. After removal of 7 bases from V and 2 bases from J, the junction contained 14 bases not matched to a gene. The chain's CDR3 is CASTIPPRQGGNQPQHF. As DNA, the CDR3 is TGCGCCAGCACCATACCTCCCCGACAGGGAGGCAATCAGCCCCAGCATTTT.

Here the CDR3 reads CATSRKGLGTGISPLHF. In nucleotides, the CDR3 is TGTGCCACCAGCAGAAAGGGGCTGGGGACAGGGATCTCACCCCTCCACTTT. The V gene is TRBV15, the J gene TRBJ1-6; the match to TRBD1 covers 9 bases. Germline V gene lookup returns CDR1 LNHNV and CDR2 YYDKDF (reference sequence). Trimming removed 2 bases from V and 10 bases from J; junction bases left unmatched: 12. The CDR3 runs to 17 residues.

This clone was detected a few times. The V and J genes are TRBV5-4 and TRBJ1-2; D not resolved. V lost 2 bases to trimming and J lost 1 base, with 6 bases between them. Germline CDR1 reads SGHNT; CDR2 reads YYREEE (reference sequence). The length of the CDR3 is 13 residues. CDR3 in amino acids: CASSFGSNYGYTF. The CDR3 coding sequence is TGTGCCAGCAGCTTCGGGAGTAACTATGGCTACACCTTC.

The DNA for the CDR3 is TGTGCCAGCAGTTACCCTACGGGACTACTGGATTCACCCCTCCACTTT. It is translated as CASSYPTGLLDSPLHF. This sequence joins TRBV6-2 or TRBV6-3 and TRBJ1-6; D possibly corresponds to TRBD1 (5 bases). Trimming took 2 bases from V and 8 from J, leaving 16 bases between them. The CDR3 contains 16 residues. Germline V CDR1 and CDR2: MNHEY, SVGEGT.

The CDR3 DNA reads TGCGCCAGCAGCTATTCAAGCACAGATACGCAGTATTTT. Protein sequence: CASSYSSTDTQYF. V and J are TRBV5-1 and TRBJ2-3; no clear D. Trimming shortened V by 3 bases and J by 0 bases, and 5 bases separated the two germline ends. Germline CDR1 reads SGHRS; CDR2 reads YFSETQ. The CDR3 runs to 13 residues.

The V gene is TRBV6-6, the J gene TRBJ1-5, with D hard to call. Germline V gene data show CDR1 as MNHNY and CDR2 as SVGAGI (reference sequence). The ends were cut back, 7 bases at V and 9 bases at J, with 13 bases in the middle. The CDR3 is made up of 12 amino acids. The CDR3 protein is CASTNRIGPQHF. The CDR3 DNA is TGTGCCAGCACCAACCGTATCGGGCCCCAGCATTTT.

The chain couples TRBV10-3 to TRBJ2-1; 12 bases agree with TRBD1. The germline V gene has CDR1 ENHRY and CDR2 SYGVKD. Unmatched junction bases numbered 3, after V lost 6 bases and J lost 9 bases. The CDR3 runs 13 residues. The CDR3 here is CAIRGTGGGEQFF. Written as DNA, the CDR3 is TGTGCCATCAGGGGGACAGGGGGCGGTGAGCAGTTCTTC.